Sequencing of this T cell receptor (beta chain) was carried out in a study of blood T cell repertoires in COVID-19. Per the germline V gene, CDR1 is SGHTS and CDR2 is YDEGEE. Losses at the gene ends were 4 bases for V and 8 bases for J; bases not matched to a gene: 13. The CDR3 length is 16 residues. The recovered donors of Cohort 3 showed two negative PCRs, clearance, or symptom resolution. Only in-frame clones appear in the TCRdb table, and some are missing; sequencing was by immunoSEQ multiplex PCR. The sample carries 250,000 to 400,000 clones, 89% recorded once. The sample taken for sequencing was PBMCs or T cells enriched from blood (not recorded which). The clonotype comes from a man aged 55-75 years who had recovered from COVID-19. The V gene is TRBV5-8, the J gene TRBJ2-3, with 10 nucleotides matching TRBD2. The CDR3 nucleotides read TGTGCCAGCAGCCGGACTAGCGGAGGTGGAGGGGGTACGCAGTATTTT. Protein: CASSRTSGGGGGTQYF.